The clone carrying this T cell receptor (beta chain) was seen more than once but under ten times. The sample comes from a study of T cells after yellow fever vaccination. One entry per CDR3 protein results from TCRdb running MiXCR on the 5' RACE reads. The sample shows around 340,000 distinct CDR3 sequences, around 12% of them seen only once. V was pared by 6 bases and J by 8 bases, with 17 bases of the junction left unmatched. The length of the CDR3 is 18 residues. Germline V gives CDR1 MNHEY, CDR2 SMNVEV (reference sequence). The receptor was derived from a man younger than 35 who received the YFV17D yellow fever vaccine. The rearrangement joins TRBV27 to TRBJ2-1; 12 nucleotides align to TRBD2. Sequencing used CD4+ T cells sorted from PBMCs, obtained 15 days after the yellow fever booster vaccination. CDR3 nucleotide sequence: TGTGCCAGCAGAAGACTAGCGGGGGCCCTCAGGGGGAGGCATGAGCAGTTCTTC. Translated, it gives CASRRLAGALRGRHEQFF.